Each of the 30 T cell receptor beta chains below was sequenced from the same sample in a study of blood T cell repertoires in COVID-19. Profiling relied on immunoSEQ multiplex PCR, and the TCRdb table lists in-frame clones only, not all of them. The sample shows about 80,000 clones, roughly three quarters of them seen only once. Input material: peripheral blood. The receptors shown here come from a man between 70 and 80 years old with active or convalescent COVID-19.

The J gene is TRBJ2-1, the V gene TRBV6-2 or TRBV6-3; a possible D gene is TRBD2 (7 bases). Between the trimmed V and J ends, which lost 5 bases and 0 bases, there was a span of 14 bases. The CDR3 has 16 residues. Germline CDR1 is MNHEY and CDR2 is SVGEGT. The DNA for the CDR3 is TGTGCCAGCAGTACTCCAAGGGGGGGCTCCTACAATGAGCAGTTCTTC. This encodes CASSTPRGGSYNEQFF.

This clone was observed a single time. The chain joins TRBV19 to TRBJ1-5; maybe TRBD1 (6 bases). V was shortened by 5 bases and J by 4 bases, with 9 bases between the two germline ends. Germline CDR1 is LNHDA and CDR2 is SQIVND (reference sequence). This CDR3 contains 13 residues. The CDR3 reads CASSWGLNQPQHF. DNA of the CDR3: TGTGCCAGTAGTTGGGGGCTGAATCAGCCCCAGCATTTT.

This clone was found a few times. V is TRBV4-1 and J is TRBJ2-6; 7 bases line up with TRBD2. Germline CDR1 is MGHRA and CDR2 is YSYEKL. The ends lost 1 base at V and 0 bases at J; junction bases unmatched: 9. The CDR3 has 19 residues. The CDR3 nucleotides read TGCGCCAGCAGCCAAGTTGGCCTAGCGGACCTCTCTGGGGCCAACGTCCTGACTTTC. Amino acids: CASSQVGLADLSGANVLTF.

This clone was recorded a few times. This sequence joins TRBV7-9 and TRBJ2-5; D perhaps matches TRBD2 (6 bases). V lost 5 bases and J 0 bases, leaving 13 bases between the germline ends. Germline V gene data show CDR1 as SEHNR and CDR2 as FQNEAQ (reference sequence). The CDR3 has 15 residues. CDR3 bases: TGTGCCAGCAGCCTTACCGGGAGCCACCAAGAGACCCAGTACTTC. It is translated as CASSLTGSHQETQYF.

The rearrangement joins TRBV2 to TRBJ2-3; D may be TRBD2 (5 bases). V lost 6 bases and J lost 4, with 11 bases in between. Germline CDR1 is SNHLY and CDR2 is FYNNEI. This CDR3 has 13 amino acids. CDR3 loop: CASRPGVADTQYF. DNA of the CDR3: TGTGCCAGCAGGCCCGGGGTTGCAGATACGCAGTATTTT.

The chain carries TRBV9 and TRBJ2-1; the match to TRBD2 covers 8 bases. V lost 4 bases, J lost 4 bases, and 7 bases stayed unmatched. From germline, CDR1 is SGDLS and CDR2 YYNGEE. The CDR3 runs to 15 residues. CDR3 sequence reads: CASSLLTGGYNEQFF. The CDR3 coding sequence is TGTGCCAGCAGCCTCCTGACGGGGGGGTACAATGAGCAGTTCTTC.

J is TRBJ2-5 and V is TRBV6-5, with TRBD2 matching over 8 bases. Germline V lookup: CDR1 MNHEY, CDR2 SVGAGI. The CDR3 is made up of 13 amino acids. V shed 6 bases and J 4 bases; nucleotides not matched to a gene: 4. CDR3 DNA sequence: TGTGCCAGCAGCTGGAGCGGGGGAGAGACCCAGTACTTC. It encodes CASSWSGGETQYF.

V and J are TRBV6-6 and TRBJ2-3; 7 nucleotides agree with TRBD1. With 3 bases clipped from V and 1 base from J, the junction kept 4 bases outside the gene matches. The CDR3 length is 15 residues. The V gene's germline CDR1 is MNHNY and CDR2 SVGAGI (reference sequence). The CDR3 bases are TGTGCCAGCAGTTATGACGGGACAGGCACAGATACGCAGTATTTT. Amino acid sequence: CASSYDGTGTDTQYF.

This clone was found a few times. This sample includes further DNA sequences coding for the same CDR3. The chain uses TRBV12-5 and TRBJ1-5; 7 nucleotides match TRBD1. The CDR3 length is 13 residues. The V gene end was trimmed by 6 bases and the J gene end by 4 bases; junction bases not matched to a gene: 3. Germline-derived CDR1 and CDR2 are LGHNT and FRNRAP. The CDR3 DNA sequence: TGTGCTAGTGGCCTGACAGGGAATCAGCCCCAGCATTTT. It is translated as CASGLTGNQPQHF.

CDR3 nucleotide sequence: TGTGCCAGCAGCAGGGACAGGGCGAACACCGGGGAGCTGTTTTTT. Translation: CASSRDRANTGELFF. The rearrangement joins TRBV5-7 to TRBJ2-2, with 9 bases aligning to TRBD1. TRBV5-7 is reported as an ORF; its role is uncertain. The CDR3 loop spans 15 amino acids. Trimming at V came to 4 bases and at J to 0 bases, leaving 1 base not matched to a gene.

For the CDR3, the DNA is TGTGCCAGCAGCAATTACAGGACTGAAGCTTTCTTT. This sequence encodes CASSNYRTEAFF. This chain links TRBV5-4 with TRBJ1-1; maybe TRBD1 (5 bases). The CDR3 sequence is 12 residues long. Germline CDR1 reads SGHNT; CDR2 reads YYREEE (reference sequence). With 4 bases removed from V and 5 bases from J, the gap between germline ends came to 9 bases. The whole variable domain, filled in from reference TRBV5-4 and TRBJ1-1, reads ETGVTQSPTHLIKTRGQQVTLRCSSQSGHNTVSWYQQALGQGPQFIFQYYREEENGRGNFPPRFSGLQFPNYSSELNVNALELDDSALYLCASSNYRTEAFFGQGTRLTVV.

This chain uses TRBV6-5 with TRBJ1-6; TRBD1 matches at 9 bases. The V gene end was trimmed by 6 bases and the J gene end by 10 bases; junction bases not matched to a gene: 7. Per germline, CDR1 MNHEY and CDR2 SVGAGI. The CDR3 runs to 14 residues. The CDR3 protein is CASRSRDRVSPLHF. CDR3 nucleotides: TGTGCCAGCAGAAGCCGGGACAGGGTATCACCCCTCCACTTT.

The chain links TRBV7-6 to TRBJ1-4; D is unclear. This CDR3 region has 15 residues. The germline CDR1 and CDR2 sequences are SGHVS and FNYEAQ. V lost 1 base and J 6 bases, leaving 12 bases between the germline ends. The CDR3 loop is CASSLVVRLYEKLFF. CDR3 coding DNA: TGTGCCAGCAGCTTAGTTGTCAGATTATATGAAAAACTGTTTTTT.

The chain links TRBV29-1 to TRBJ1-1, with TRBD1 matching 7 bases. From germline, CDR1 is SQVTM and CDR2 ANQGSEA. The CDR3 contains 12 residues. J lost 0 bases, V lost 5 bases, and 0 bases had no gene match. For the CDR3, the DNA is TGCAGCGTTACAGGGGTGAACACTGAAGCTTTCTTT. Amino acid sequence: CSVTGVNTEAFF.

The V and J genes are TRBV7-8 and TRBJ1-4; tentative D call: TRBD1 (5 bases). Germline assignment: CDR1 SGHVS and CDR2 FQNEAQ. CDR3 length: 14 residues. The V gene lost 1 base and the J gene lost 8 bases, with 11 bases spanning the gap. In DNA form, the CDR3 reads TGTGCCAGCAGCTTAGGCGGGGCGGGGGAAAAACTGTTTTTT. It codes for CASSLGGAGEKLFF.

This clone was observed a few times. The chain carries TRBV14 and TRBJ2-3, with TRBD1 identical over 8 bases. V lost 4 bases to trimming and J lost 5 bases; unmatched junction nucleotides: 11. The CDR3 is 16 amino acids. CDR1 is SGHDN and CDR2 is FVKESK in the germline V gene. The CDR3 sequence is CASSLRTGYYLDTQYF. DNA of the CDR3: TGTGCCAGCAGCCTTCGGACAGGGTATTATTTAGATACGCAGTATTTT.

This clone has just a few counts. The chain carries TRBV18 and TRBJ1-3, with no clear D. Trimming left V 3 bases short and J 0 bases short, with 18 bases between. Germline V gene lookup returns CDR1 KGHSH and CDR2 LQKENI. This CDR3 has 18 amino acids. CDR3: CASSPTAPTASSGNTIYF. The CDR3 DNA reads TGTGCCAGCTCACCTACGGCCCCGACTGCGAGCTCTGGAAACACCATATATTTT.

This chain uses TRBV4-1 with TRBJ1-4, with 8 bases matching TRBD1. This CDR3 contains 16 residues. Germline V gene sequence: CDR1 MGHRA, CDR2 YSYEKL. After removal of 4 bases from V and 7 bases from J, the junction contained 11 bases not matched to a gene. The CDR3 loop is CASSRGGQGGTEKLFF. CDR3 nucleotides: TGCGCCAGCAGCCGAGGAGGACAGGGAGGGACTGAAAAACTGTTTTTT.

This chain connects TRBV5-1 to TRBJ1-2, with 7 nucleotides matching TRBD1. V shed 3 bases and J 8 bases; nucleotides not matched to a gene: 4. The CDR3 runs 12 residues. Germline V gene sequence: CDR1 SGHRS, CDR2 YFSETQ. CDR3 in DNA: TGCGCCAGCAGCTATACAGGGGACGGCTACACCTTC. Its protein product is CASSYTGDGYTF.

The gene calls are TRBV2 and TRBJ2-5; 8 nucleotides align to TRBD2. CDR3 length: 15 amino acids. With V trimmed by 3 bases and J by 4 bases, 7 bases remained unmatched. Germline assignment: CDR1 SNHLY and CDR2 FYNNEI. CDR3 sequence reads: CASSDRTRGVETQYF. In DNA, the CDR3 is TGTGCCAGCAGTGATAGGACGCGGGGGGTAGAGACCCAGTACTTC.

V and J are TRBV30 and TRBJ2-5; D is ambiguous. The CDR3 covers 11 residues. Trimming removed 1 base from V and 2 bases from J, with 2 bases in between. Germline CDR1 reads GTSNPN; CDR2 reads SVGIG (reference sequence). CDR3 protein: CAWSAQETQYF. The CDR3 nucleotides read TGTGCCTGGAGTGCACAAGAGACCCAGTACTTC.

There are a few counts of this clone. The chain combines TRBV5-1 with TRBJ2-1; D not certain. CDR3 size: 15 residues. Trimming stripped 1 base from V and 0 bases from J, with 8 bases between. Germline V lookup: CDR1 SGHRS, CDR2 YFSETQ. In DNA form, the CDR3 reads TGCGCCAGCAGCTTGAGTCCGAGCTCCTACAATGAGCAGTTCTTC. Protein: CASSLSPSSYNEQFF.

The genes are TRBV28 and TRBJ1-5; D possibly corresponds to TRBD1 (6 bases). The CDR3 consists of 15 residues. V lost 7 bases, J lost 6 bases, and 19 bases lay in between. The germline CDR1 and CDR2 sequences are MDHEN and SYDVKM. The DNA of the CDR3 is TGTGCCAGCACCGACAGGTGGGGAAGTGGTCAGCCCCAGCATTTT. It specifies CASTDRWGSGQPQHF.

The genes are TRBV6-7 and TRBJ1-5; D perhaps matches TRBD1 (5 bases). TRBV6-7 carries the ORF label, with uncertain function. This CDR3 contains 19 residues. Trimming pared 10 bases from V and 3 bases from J, leaving 31 bases between. The CDR3 here is CANVYSSLTDGPFNQPQHF. The CDR3 DNA is TGTGCCAACGTATATTCCAGCCTGACAGACGGCCCTTTCAATCAGCCCCAGCATTTT.

The rearrangement joins TRBV4-1 to TRBJ1-1; D perhaps matches TRBD1 (6 bases). The CDR3 runs 12 residues. Per the germline V gene, CDR1 is MGHRA and CDR2 is YSYEKL. Trimming took 8 bases from V and 3 from J, leaving 10 bases between them. The DNA of the CDR3 is TGCGCCAGCGGGCCAGGGGACACTGAAGCTTTCTTT. It codes for CASGPGDTEAFF.

This chain links TRBV5-6 with TRBJ2-1; TRBD2 matches at 12 bases. The V gene end was trimmed by 5 bases and the J gene end by 10 bases; junction bases not matched to a gene: 10. This CDR3 region has 15 residues. The V gene's germline CDR1 is SGHDT and CDR2 YYEEEE. The DNA of the CDR3 is TGTGCCAGCAGTAGGACTAGCGGGACCCTCGGGGAGCAGTTCTTC. Amino acid sequence: CASSRTSGTLGEQFF.

The rearrangement uses TRBV30 and TRBJ1-6, with D perhaps TRBD1 (6 bases). V lost 4 bases and J 7 bases, leaving 11 bases between the germline ends. The V gene's germline CDR1 is GTSNPN and CDR2 SVGIG (reference sequence). The CDR3 has 13 amino acids. The CDR3 here is CAWTGTPNSPLHF. For the CDR3, the DNA is TGTGCCTGGACCGGGACACCAAATTCACCCCTCCACTTT. The whole variable domain, remainder taken from reference TRBV30 and TRBJ1-6, is SQTIHQWPATLVQPVGSPLSLECTVEGTSNPNLYWYRQAAGRGLQLLFYSVGIGQISSEVPQNLSASRPQDRQFILSSKKLLLSDSGFYLCAWTGTPNSPLHFGNGTRLTVT.

This sequence joins TRBV28 and TRBJ1-4; the D gene is possibly TRBD1 (6 bases). The CDR3 has 14 residues. CDR1 MDHEN and CDR2 SYDVKM come from the germline V gene. V lost 6 bases, J lost 5 bases, and 13 bases lay in between. The CDR3 loop is CASSRWQGNEKLFF. CDR3 nucleotide sequence: TGTGCCAGCAGCCGTTGGCAGGGGAATGAAAAACTGTTTTTT.

The rearrangement uses TRBV2 and TRBJ2-7, with 7 bases matching TRBD1. The CDR3 totals 13 residues. J lost 3 bases, V lost 8 bases, and 7 bases had no gene match. Per germline, CDR1 SNHLY and CDR2 FYNNEI. The CDR3: CASRGQTLYEQYF. The CDR3, as DNA: TGTGCCAGCCGGGGACAGACACTCTACGAGCAGTACTTC.

This chain connects TRBV20-1 to TRBJ2-5, with D uncertain. Germline lookup yields CDR1 DFQATT and CDR2 SNEGSKA (reference sequence). V lost 6 bases to trimming and J lost 5 bases, with 7 bases between them. This CDR3 contains 10 residues. CDR3 nucleotide sequence: TGCAGTGCGCCGAGGGAGACCCAGTACTTC. Amino acid sequence: CSAPRETQYF.